The clone carrying this T cell receptor (beta chain) was counted only a few times. Its antigen is still unknown. Primers: 60 Vbeta forward and 13 Jbeta reverse. TCRdb's table, derived via immunoSEQ multiplex PCR, lists solely in-frame clones and lacks some. This sample carries 150,000 to 200,000 clones, 82% of them seen once, and the ten largest clones take 0.96%. The CDR3 length is 13 residues. Germline-derived CDR1 and CDR2 are MDHEN and SYDVKM. The V and J ends lost 7 bases and 4 bases respectively, with 14 bases between them. The data are from a study of cytomegalovirus exposure and HLA in healthy donors. Study-wide background: Earlier findings included over 90 million unique TCR beta sequences obtained from 180 million or so T cells.

General observations from the study: More clonal expansion characterized HLA-associated TCR beta chains than equally common others in a later analysis. Most subjects had HLA-A and HLA-B alleles reportedly predicted accurately by TCR beta sequences. The study listed around 150 cytomegalovirus-associated TCR beta chains.

The chain links TRBV28 to TRBJ2-7; TRBD1 might be the D (7 bases). Sequenced: PBMCs. This sequence was found in a girl aged 2 to 9 in good health and CMV-seropositive. CDR3 nucleotide sequence: TGTGCCAGCACCCCAGGGGGGTTGTACGAGCAGTACTTC. Residues: CASTPGGLYEQYF.